The clone carrying this TCR beta chain was detected only once. Its antigen is currently unknown. Amplification used 60 Vbeta primers and 13 Jbeta primers. The assay was immunoSEQ multiplex PCR, and TCRdb's table has in-frame clones only and misses some. The data contain about 110,000 clones, 65% to 90% of them singletons. J gave up 9 bases and V 5 bases, and 10 bases lay outside the gene matches. Germline-derived CDR1 and CDR2 are SEHNR and FQNEAQ (reference sequence). The CDR3 covers 16 residues. The data were obtained in a study of cytomegalovirus exposure and HLA in healthy donors. General observations from the study: Later analysis reportedly placed an Asian-associated ancestry cluster below the roughly 630-donor mean in N-insertions. As a later analysis showed, a missense DCLRE1C variant was linked to trimming of TCR beta V- and J-genes. Altogether, 150 to 200 TCR beta chains were recorded as cytomegalovirus-associated. The productive fraction for most TCR beta V segments was about 87% or about 30% in an earlier analysis.

The sample comprised PBMCs. This TCR was recovered from a man aged 50 to 59 in good health and CMV-seronegative. The chain is built from TRBV7-9 and TRBJ2-2; 12 nucleotides align to TRBD1. The CDR3 nucleotides read TGTGCCAGCAGCGGAAAGTCCGGGACAGGGGGCCGGGAGCTGTTTTTT. This gives the protein CASSGKSGTGGRELFF. Based on the CDR3 plus reference TRBV7-9 and TRBJ2-2, the full variable domain is DTGVSQNPRHKITKRGQNVTFRCDPISEHNRLYWYRQTLGQGPEFLTYFQNEAQLEKSRLLSDRFSAERPKGSFSTLEIQRTEQGDSAMYLCASSGKSGTGGRELFFGEGSRLTVL.